This TCR beta chain is drawn from a study of response to subunit inactivated influenza vaccine. The CDR3 covers 15 residues. With 4 bases clipped from V and 7 bases from J, the junction kept 6 bases outside the gene matches. Germline-derived CDR1 and CDR2 are MGHRA and YSYEKL. TCRdb itself ran the RT-PCR reads through MiXCR, one entry per CDR3 protein. The sample has about 480,000 distinct CDR3 sequences, over 10% seen once. Study-level points and caveats: Authors suggested seasonal influenza vaccinations each recruit few new T cells.

The sample holds a few counts of this clonotype. Antigen specificity is unknown. The chain has TRBV4-1 and TRBJ2-2, with 10 bases identical to TRBD1. The specimen was PBMCs from blood, collected 35 to 45 days after vaccination. This sequence originates from a man between 45 and 60 years old who received an inactivated influenza vaccine. CDR3 in DNA: TGCGCCAGCAGCCCACGACAGGGGGCGGACGGGGAGCTGTTTTTT. This codes for CASSPRQGADGELFF.